These 12 T cell receptor beta chains came from one sample sequenced in a study of immune characterization of retroperitoneal liposarcoma. One entry per CDR3 protein, called by TCRdb with MiXCR from the PCR reads. Among a few thousand distinct CDR3 sequences listed, less than 55% were seen once. Source material: tumor tissue. Receptors were obtained from a female donor with retroperitoneal liposarcoma.

The rearrangement joins TRBV6-8 to TRBJ1-1, with unresolved D. This CDR3 has 12 residues. V gave up 9 bases and J gave up 7 bases, with 15 bases separating them. The germline CDR1 and CDR2 sequences are MNHGY and SAAAGT. The CDR3 spells CASPPRYGEAFF. The CDR3 DNA is TGTGCCAGTCCACCTAGGTACGGTGAAGCTTTCTTT.

This clonotype is medium-sized by share. The rearrangement links TRBV12-3 or TRBV12-4 to TRBJ1-1; D not certain. This CDR3 is built from 15 residues. The germline V and J ends were trimmed by 6 bases and 0 bases, with 14 bases remaining between them. This chain's CDR3 is CASSSPEVMNTEAFF. CDR3 DNA: TGTGCCAGCAGCTCCCCGGAGGTCATGAACACTGAAGCTTTCTTT.

V usage is TRBV6-1 and J usage is TRBJ2-1; 7 bases match TRBD1. Trimming took 2 bases from V and 6 from J; bases not matched to a gene: 4. CDR3 length equals 14 residues. The V gene's germline CDR1 is MNHNS and CDR2 SASEGT. The chain's CDR3 is CASSEYGTVNEQFF. In nucleotides, the CDR3 is TGTGCCAGCAGTGAATATGGGACAGTCAATGAGCAGTTCTTC.

There are a few counts of this clonotype. This chain uses TRBV6-1 with TRBJ2-3; 13 bases are shared with TRBD2. TRBJ2-7 explains the end of the DNA better; the J call may be wrong. CDR1 MNHNS and CDR2 SASEGT come from the germline V gene. This CDR3 spans 17 amino acids. In nucleotides, the CDR3 is TGTGCCAGCCGGGCCGGGACTAGCGGGGCCAGGAGGGAGGAGCAGTACTTC. This gives the protein CASRAGTSGARREEQYF.

The rearrangement uses TRBV6-1 and TRBJ2-1; D is undetermined. The germline V gene encodes CDR1 MNHNS and CDR2 SASEGT. V lost 8 bases and J 0 bases, leaving 14 bases between the germline ends. This CDR3 has 15 residues. The CDR3 loop reads CASVSFLHSYNEQFF. The CDR3 DNA is TGTGCCAGCGTCAGTTTTTTACACTCCTACAATGAGCAGTTCTTC.

V and J are TRBV6-1 and TRBJ2-4, with a tentative D call TRBD2 (5 bases). Trimming stripped 6 bases from V and 13 bases from J, with 34 bases between. Looked up from germline, CDR1 is MNHNS and CDR2 is SASEGT. The CDR3 is 18 amino acids. The DNA for the CDR3 is TGTGCCAGCAGAGAAAGGGAGTGGTTGGATAGCTCCTACAATGAGCAGTACTTC. The encoded protein is CASREREWLDSSYNEQYF.

The V gene is TRBV11-3, the J gene TRBJ2-1; 9 nucleotides agree with TRBD1. This CDR3 is 16 amino acids long. Germline V gene lookup returns CDR1 SGHNT and CDR2 YENEEA. V was clipped by 0 bases and J by 6 bases; unmatched bases: 6. The CDR3 loop is CASSLDGGTGSNEQFF. CDR3 nucleotides: TGTGCCAGCAGCTTAGATGGGGGGACAGGGAGCAATGAGCAGTTCTTC.

The CDR3 loop reads CASQGGGYEQYF. In nucleotides, the CDR3 is TGTGCTTCTCAGGGAGGAGGCTACGAGCAGTACTTC. V is TRBV28 and J is TRBJ2-5; D might be TRBD2 (6 bases). The J call is doubtful: the DNA matches TRBJ2-7 better. Germline V gene sequence: CDR1 MDHEN, CDR2 SYDVKM. The length of the CDR3 is 12 residues.

This chain joins TRBV7-2 and TRBJ2-1; 11 positions agree with TRBD2. The germline V gene encodes CDR1 SGHTA and CDR2 FQGNSA. J lost 5 bases, V lost 4 bases, and 4 bases had no gene match. This CDR3 is built from 15 residues. This CDR3 is CASSYSSGGHNEQFF. The DNA for the CDR3 is TGTGCCAGCAGCTACTCTAGCGGGGGGCACAATGAGCAGTTCTTC.

The chain couples TRBV6-1 to TRBJ2-1, with TRBD2 matching 8 bases. This CDR3 comprises 13 residues. The germline CDR1 and CDR2 sequences are MNHNS and SASEGT. Unmatched junction bases numbered 3, after V lost 5 bases and J lost 6 bases. The CDR3 region has the DNA TGTGCCAGCAGTCCGGGACTAGTCAATGAGCAGTTCTTC. The encoded protein is CASSPGLVNEQFF.

The chain carries TRBV6-1 and TRBJ2-2; D call uncertain. This CDR3 contains 11 residues. Germline-derived CDR1 and CDR2 are MNHNS and SASEGT. Trimming removed 8 bases from V and 6 bases from J, with 7 bases in between. The CDR3 region is CASGTAGELFF. The CDR3 DNA follows: TGTGCCAGCGGCACGGCCGGGGAGCTGTTTTTT.

This chain connects TRBV7-6 to TRBJ2-3; D remains ambiguous. CDR1 is SGHVS, CDR2 FNYEAQ, per germline. Trimming took 1 base from V and 2 from J, leaving 7 bases between them. The CDR3 loop spans 14 amino acids. The CDR3 coding sequence is TGTGCCAGCAGCTTAGTGGAAGCCACAGATACGCAGTATTTT. Translated: CASSLVEATDTQYF.